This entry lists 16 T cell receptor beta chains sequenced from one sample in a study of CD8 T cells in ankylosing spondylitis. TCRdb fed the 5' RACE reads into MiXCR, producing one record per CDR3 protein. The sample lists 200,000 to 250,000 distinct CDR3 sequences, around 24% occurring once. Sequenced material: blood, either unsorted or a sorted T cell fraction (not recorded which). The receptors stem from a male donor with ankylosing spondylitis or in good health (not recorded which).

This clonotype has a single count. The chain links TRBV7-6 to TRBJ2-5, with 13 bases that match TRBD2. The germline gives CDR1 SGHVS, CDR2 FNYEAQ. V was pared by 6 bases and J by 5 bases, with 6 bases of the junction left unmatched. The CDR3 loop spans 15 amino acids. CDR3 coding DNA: TGTGCCAGCAGTACTAGCGGGAGGGGTTCGGAGACCCAGTACTTC. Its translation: CASSTSGRGSETQYF.

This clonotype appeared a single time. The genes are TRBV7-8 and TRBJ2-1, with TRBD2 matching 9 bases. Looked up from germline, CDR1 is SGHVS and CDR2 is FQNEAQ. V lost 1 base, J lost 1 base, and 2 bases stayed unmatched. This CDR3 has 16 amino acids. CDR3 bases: TGTGCCAGCAGCTTAGGGGCGGGAGGGTCCTACAATGAGCAGTTCTTC. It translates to CASSLGAGGSYNEQFF. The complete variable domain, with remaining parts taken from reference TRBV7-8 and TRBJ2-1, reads GAGVSQSPRYKVAKRGQDVALRCDPISGHVSLFWYQQALGQGPEFLTYFQNEAQLDKSGLPSDRFFAERPEGSVSTLKIQRTQQEDSAVYLCASSLGAGGSYNEQFFGPGTRLTVL.

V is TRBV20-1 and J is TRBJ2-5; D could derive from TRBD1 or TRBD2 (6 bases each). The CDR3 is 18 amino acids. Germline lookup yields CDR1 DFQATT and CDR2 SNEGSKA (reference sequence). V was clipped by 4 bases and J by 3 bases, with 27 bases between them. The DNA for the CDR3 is TGCAGTGCTAAACCCAGGGGTCGGCGGGACACCCCTAAAGAGACCCAGTACTTC. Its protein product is CSAKPRGRRDTPKETQYF.

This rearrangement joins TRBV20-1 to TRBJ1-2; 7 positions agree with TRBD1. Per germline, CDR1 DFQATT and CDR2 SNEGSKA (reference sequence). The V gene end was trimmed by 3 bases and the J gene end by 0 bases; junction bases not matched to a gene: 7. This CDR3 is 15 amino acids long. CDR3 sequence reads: CSARAGTASNYGYTF. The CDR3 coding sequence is TGCAGTGCTAGGGCTGGGACAGCCTCTAACTATGGCTACACCTTC.

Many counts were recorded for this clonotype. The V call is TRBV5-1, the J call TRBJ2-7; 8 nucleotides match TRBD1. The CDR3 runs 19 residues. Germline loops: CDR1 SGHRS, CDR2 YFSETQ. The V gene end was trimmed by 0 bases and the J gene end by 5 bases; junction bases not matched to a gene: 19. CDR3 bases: TGCGCCAGCAGCTTGGGACCGGGACAGGACTTTTATCCTCCTAACGAGCAGTACTTC. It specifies CASSLGPGQDFYPPNEQYF. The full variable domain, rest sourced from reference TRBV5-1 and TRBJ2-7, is KAGVTQTPRYLIKTRGQQVTLSCSPISGHRSVSWYQQTPGQGLQFLFEYFSETQRNKGNFPGRFSGRQFSNSRSEMNVSTLELGDSALYLCASSLGPGQDFYPPNEQYFGPGTRLTVT.

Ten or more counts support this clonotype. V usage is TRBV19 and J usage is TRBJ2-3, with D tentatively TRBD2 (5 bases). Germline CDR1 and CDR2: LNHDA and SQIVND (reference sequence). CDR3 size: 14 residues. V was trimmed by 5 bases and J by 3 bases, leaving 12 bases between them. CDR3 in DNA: TGTGCCAGTAGTGTCAAAGGCGGGACAGATACGCAGTATTTT. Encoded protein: CASSVKGGTDTQYF.

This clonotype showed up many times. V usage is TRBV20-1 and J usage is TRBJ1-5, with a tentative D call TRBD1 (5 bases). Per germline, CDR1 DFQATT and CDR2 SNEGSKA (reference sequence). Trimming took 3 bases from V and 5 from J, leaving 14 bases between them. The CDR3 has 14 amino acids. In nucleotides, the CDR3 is TGCAGTGCTAGGGAAACAGGCCTGGATCAGCCCCAGCATTTT. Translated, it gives CSARETGLDQPQHF.

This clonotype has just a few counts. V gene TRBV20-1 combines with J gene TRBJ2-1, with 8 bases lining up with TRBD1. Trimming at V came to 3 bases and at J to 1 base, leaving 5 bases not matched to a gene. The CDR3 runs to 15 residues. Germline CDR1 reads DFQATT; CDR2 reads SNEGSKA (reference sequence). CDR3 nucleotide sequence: TGCAGTGCTAGTTTCAGGGGGCTATCCTACAATGAGCAGTTCTTC. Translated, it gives CSASFRGLSYNEQFF.

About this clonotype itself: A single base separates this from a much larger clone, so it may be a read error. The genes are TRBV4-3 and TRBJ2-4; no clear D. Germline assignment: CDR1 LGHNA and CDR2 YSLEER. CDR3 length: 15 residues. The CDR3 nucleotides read TGCGCCAGCAGCCAAGAGGCGGCTAAGGGAAACATTCGGTACTTC. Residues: CASSQEAAKGNIRYF.

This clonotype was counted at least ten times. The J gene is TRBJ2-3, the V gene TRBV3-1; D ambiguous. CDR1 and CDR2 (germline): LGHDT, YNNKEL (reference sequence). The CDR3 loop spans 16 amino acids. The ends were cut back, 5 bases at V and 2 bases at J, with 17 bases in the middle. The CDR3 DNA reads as TGTGCCAGCAGCTCCGAGCACCTGGTGAACACAGATACGCAGTATTTT. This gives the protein CASSSEHLVNTDTQYF.

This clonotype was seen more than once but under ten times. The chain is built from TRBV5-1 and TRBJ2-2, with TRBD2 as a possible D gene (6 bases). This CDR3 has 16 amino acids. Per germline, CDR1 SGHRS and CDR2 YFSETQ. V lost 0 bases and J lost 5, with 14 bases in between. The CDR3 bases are TGCGCCAGCAGCTTGGAGGGTAGCGGAAGAACCGGGGAGCTGTTTTTT. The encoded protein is CASSLEGSGRTGELFF.

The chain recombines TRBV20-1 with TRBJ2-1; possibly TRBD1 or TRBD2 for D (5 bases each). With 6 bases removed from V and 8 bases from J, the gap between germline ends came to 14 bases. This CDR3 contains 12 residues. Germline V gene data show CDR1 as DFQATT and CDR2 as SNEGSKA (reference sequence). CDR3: CSATPGRDEQFF. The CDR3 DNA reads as TGCAGTGCGACCCCGGGACGGGATGAGCAGTTCTTC.

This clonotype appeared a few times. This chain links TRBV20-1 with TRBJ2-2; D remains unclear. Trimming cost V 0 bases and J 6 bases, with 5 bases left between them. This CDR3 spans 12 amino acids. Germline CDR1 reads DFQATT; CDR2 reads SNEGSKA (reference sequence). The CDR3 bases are TGCAGTGCTAGAGAAGGTGCCGGGGAGCTGTTTTTT. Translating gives CSAREGAGELFF.

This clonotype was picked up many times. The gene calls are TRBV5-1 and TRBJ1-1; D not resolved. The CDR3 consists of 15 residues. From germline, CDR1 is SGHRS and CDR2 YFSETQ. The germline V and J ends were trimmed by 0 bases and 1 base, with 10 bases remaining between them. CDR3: CASSLAGVENTEAFF. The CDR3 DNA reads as TGCGCCAGCAGCTTGGCCGGCGTGGAGAACACTGAAGCTTTCTTT.

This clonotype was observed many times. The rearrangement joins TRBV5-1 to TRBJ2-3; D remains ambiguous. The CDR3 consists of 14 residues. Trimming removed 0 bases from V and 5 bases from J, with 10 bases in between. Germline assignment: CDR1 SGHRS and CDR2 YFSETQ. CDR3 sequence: CASSLGLPGDTQYF. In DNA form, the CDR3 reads TGCGCCAGCAGCTTGGGACTTCCTGGAGATACGCAGTATTTT.

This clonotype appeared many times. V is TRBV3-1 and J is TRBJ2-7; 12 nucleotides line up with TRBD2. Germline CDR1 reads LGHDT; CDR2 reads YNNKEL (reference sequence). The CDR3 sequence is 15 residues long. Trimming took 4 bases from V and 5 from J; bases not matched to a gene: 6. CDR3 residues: CASSPGGLAGNEQYF. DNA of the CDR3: TGTGCCAGCAGCCCCGGAGGACTAGCGGGAAACGAGCAGTACTTC.